The 16 T cell receptor beta chains listed next were all sequenced from one sample in a study of Ad26.COV2.S vaccination and SARS-CoV-2 variants. TCRdb's table, derived via immunoSEQ multiplex PCR, lists solely in-frame clones and lacks some. This sample has about 320,000 clones, with roughly 86% found just once. Treatment in this sample: over 15 received Ad26.COV2.S at low or high dose, single or two shots; 5 received placebo; per-sample allocation not given. Specimens were obtained on day 63 following the first vaccine or placebo injection. Here the sequenced sample was peripheral blood, taken in a trial of Ad26.COV2.S vaccine versus placebo. The receptors come from a person aged 18-60 years who received the Ad26.COV2.S COVID-19 vaccine or a placebo.

Only a few counts were recorded for this clone. The V and J genes are TRBV5-1 and TRBJ2-7; 7 bases agree with TRBD1. Trimming cost V 6 bases and J 0 bases; bases outside gene matches: 6. CDR1 and CDR2 (germline): SGHRS, YFSETQ. This CDR3 is 14 amino acids long. As DNA, the CDR3 is TGCGCCAGCACTTTGGGACAGCCCTCCTACGAGCAGTACTTC. This sequence encodes CASTLGQPSYEQYF. Full variable domain (outside the CDR3, taken from reference TRBV5-1 and TRBJ2-7): KAGVTQTPRYLIKTRGQQVTLSCSPISGHRSVSWYQQTPGQGLQFLFEYFSETQRNKGNFPGRFSGRQFSNSRSEMNVSTLELGDSALYLCASTLGQPSYEQYFGPGTRLTVT.

A few counts support this clone. This chain uses TRBV11-2 with TRBJ1-1; D call uncertain. The CDR3 consists of 13 residues. CDR1 and CDR2 (germline): SGHAT, FQNNGV. V dropped 3 bases and J dropped 7 bases, with 12 bases sitting between them. The CDR3: CASSFRGLSEAFF. The DNA of the CDR3 is TGTGCCAGCAGCTTCCGAGGTTTAAGTGAAGCTTTCTTT.

This clone was counted a single time. V usage is TRBV6-5 and J usage is TRBJ2-2; D gene unclear. The CDR3 length is 14 residues. Germline values: CDR1 MNHEY, CDR2 SVGAGI. Trimming removed 6 bases at V and 1 base at J, with 9 bases between. CDR3 DNA: TGTGCCAGCAGCTATGACTGGAACACCGGGGAGCTGTTTTTT. Its translation is CASSYDWNTGELFF.

This chain links TRBV11-2 with TRBJ1-3; D uncertain. This CDR3 region has 13 residues. Germline lookup yields CDR1 SGHAT and CDR2 FQNNGV. V was cut by 5 bases and J by 3 bases, with 8 bases left in between. In DNA form, the CDR3 reads TGTGCCAGCAGCCCCTCCAATGGAAACACCATATATTTT. It encodes CASSPSNGNTIYF.

The chain uses TRBV21-1 and TRBJ1-2. TRBV21-1 is described as a pseudogene. The CDR3 length is 15 residues. The CDR3 sequence: CARSPDEAVFYGYTF. In nucleotides, the CDR3 is TGTGCCAGAAGTCCGGACGAAGCGGTTTTTTATGGCTACACCTTC.

The V and J genes are TRBV7-6 and TRBJ2-6; the D is unclear. CDR1 and CDR2 (germline): SGHVS, FNYEAQ. Trimming left V 1 base short and J 0 bases short, with 4 bases between. The CDR3 totals 15 residues. CDR3 DNA sequence: TGTGCCAGCAGCTTAGACAACTCTGGGGCCAACGTCCTGACTTTC. Protein: CASSLDNSGANVLTF.

The chain has TRBV6-2 or TRBV6-3 and TRBJ1-1, with D possibly TRBD1 on 5 matching bases. Germline values: CDR1 MNHEY, CDR2 SVGEGT. V was cut by 4 bases and J by 0 bases, with 12 bases left in between. The length of the CDR3 is 15 residues. The CDR3 bases are TGTGCCAGCAGTTGGGGGGACCGACTGAACACTGAAGCTTTCTTT. Its protein is CASSWGDRLNTEAFF.

This chain joins TRBV7-6 and TRBJ2-7; D possibly matches TRBD1 or TRBD2 (5 bases each). V lost 1 base, J lost 7 bases, and 17 bases lay in between. The CDR3 loop spans 15 amino acids. Germline-derived CDR1 and CDR2 are SGHVS and FNYEAQ. CDR3 loop: CASSLVEGPLVEQYF. In nucleotides, the CDR3 is TGTGCCAGCAGCTTAGTTGAGGGGCCCCTCGTGGAGCAGTACTTC.

The chain uses TRBV5-1 and TRBJ2-3; TRBD2 aligns across 8 bases. Trimming cost V 1 base and J 2 bases; bases outside gene matches: 3. Looked up from germline, CDR1 is SGHRS and CDR2 is YFSETQ. The CDR3 has 15 residues. This CDR3 is CASSLPAGDTDTQYF. Here the CDR3 DNA reads TGCGCCAGCAGCTTGCCAGCGGGAGACACAGATACGCAGTATTTT.

J is TRBJ1-1 and V is TRBV3-1 (or the pseudogene TRBV3-2); D might be TRBD1 (6 bases). The CDR3 totals 14 residues. The V end was cut by 1 base, the J end by 8 bases, with 14 bases between. CDR1 and CDR2 from the germline V gene are LGHDT and YNNKEL (reference sequence). The CDR3 is CASSQGEGGKEAFF. The DNA of the CDR3 is TGTGCCAGCAGCCAAGGAGAAGGGGGGAAGGAAGCTTTCTTT.

This rearrangement joins TRBV15 to TRBJ2-7; 9 positions match TRBD2. The V gene's germline CDR1 is LNHNV and CDR2 YYDKDF (reference sequence). The CDR3 extends over 16 amino acids. The trim removed 1 base at V and 2 bases at J, leaving 6 bases unmatched. The CDR3 DNA is TGTGCCACCAGCAGAGGAGGGCTAGCGGGGACCTACGAGCAGTACTTC. This translates into CATSRGGLAGTYEQYF.

The chain has TRBV30 and TRBJ1-1, with a tentative D call TRBD1 (5 bases). The germline V gene has CDR1 GTSNPN and CDR2 SVGIG (reference sequence). The CDR3 spans 17 residues. Trimming removed 1 base from V and 0 bases from J, with 18 bases in between. The CDR3 region has the DNA TGTGCCTGGAGTGGGCTTAAAGGGGCCCCCATGAACACTGAAGCTTTCTTT. This gives the protein CAWSGLKGAPMNTEAFF.

The chain has TRBV5-4 and TRBJ2-1; 7 positions match TRBD2. Germline V gene sequence: CDR1 SGHNT, CDR2 YYREEE (reference sequence). V was clipped by 0 bases and J by 2 bases; unmatched bases: 8. CDR3 length: 17 residues. Written as DNA, the CDR3 is TGTGCCAGCAGCTTGGAGGGGCGGGGGACCACCTACAATGAGCAGTTCTTC. It translates to CASSLEGRGTTYNEQFF.

This sequence joins TRBV30 and TRBJ1-6, with TRBD1 matching 7 bases. V lost 2 bases, J lost 7 bases, and 5 bases stayed unmatched. Germline V gene data show CDR1 as GTSNPN and CDR2 as SVGIG (reference sequence). This CDR3 spans 14 amino acids. The CDR3: CAWSSGTVNSPLHF. The DNA of the CDR3 is TGTGCCTGGAGTTCTGGGACAGTCAATTCACCCCTCCACTTT.

As regards this clone: Other nucleotide sequences in the sample specify the same CDR3. This chain uses TRBV11-3 with TRBJ1-1; D not certain. V was trimmed by 1 base and J by 6 bases, leaving 15 bases between them. Looked up from germline, CDR1 is SGHNT and CDR2 is YENEEA. This CDR3 has 15 amino acids. The CDR3 nucleotides read TGTGCCAGCAGCTTAGGTGCCGGGGAAAATGCTGAAGCTTTCTTT. Translating gives CASSLGAGENAEAFF.

This chain links TRBV7-6 with TRBJ1-6, with D perhaps matching TRBD1 (6 bases). The CDR3 has 16 residues. V lost 1 base and J 9 bases, leaving 16 bases between the germline ends. Germline CDR1 and CDR2: SGHVS and FNYEAQ. The CDR3 sequence: CASSLGLGGGGSPLHF. The CDR3 DNA reads as TGTGCCAGCAGCTTAGGCCTGGGAGGGGGGGGTTCACCCCTCCACTTT.